The 18 T cell receptor beta chains below were found in one sample sequenced in a study of blood T cell repertoires in COVID-19. Clones were read by immunoSEQ multiplex PCR, and TCRdb kept only the in-frame ones, dropping some. The sample records 300,000 to 450,000 clones, 85% to 90% being singletons. What was sequenced was PBMCs or T cells enriched from blood (not recorded which). The receptor set was obtained from a woman in her 30s who had been exposed to COVID-19.

The CDR3 DNA reads TGTGCCAGCAGCCCGCGGGGACTCACCGAAAAACTGTTTTTT. Encoded protein: CASSPRGLTEKLFF. V gene TRBV3-1 (or the pseudogene TRBV3-2) combines with J gene TRBJ1-4; perhaps TRBD1 as D (5 bases). Germline CDR1 LGHDT, CDR2 YNNKEL (reference sequence). The CDR3 is 14 residues long. Trimming shortened V by 4 bases and J by 8 bases, and 14 bases separated the two germline ends.

The V gene is TRBV7-8, the J gene TRBJ2-5; the D is unclear. CDR3 size: 17 residues. Trimming removed 4 bases from V and 4 bases from J, with 22 bases in between. Per the germline V gene, CDR1 is SGHVS and CDR2 is FQNEAQ. CDR3 bases: TGTGCCAGCAGCTATGTCGCCGGGTTTGGTGGGTCAGAGACCCAGTACTTC. It translates to CASSYVAGFGGSETQYF.

The count of this clone is one. The chain joins TRBV6-5 to TRBJ1-5; no reliable D call. Germline V gene sequence: CDR1 MNHEY, CDR2 SVGAGI. This CDR3 has 16 amino acids. Deletions cut 0 bases from V and 3 bases from J, with 12 bases between. In DNA, the CDR3 is TGTGCCAGCAGTTACTCGGGCCGGGGAACCAATCAGCCCCAGCATTTT. Residues: CASSYSGRGTNQPQHF.

The gene calls are TRBV11-2 and TRBJ2-7; 9 bases are shared with TRBD1. Germline loops: CDR1 SGHAT, CDR2 FQNNGV. V was clipped by 5 bases and J by 2 bases; unmatched bases: 4. The CDR3 is made up of 14 amino acids. CDR3 region: CASSGQGSPYEQYF. CDR3 sequence (DNA): TGTGCCAGCAGCGGACAGGGGTCCCCCTACGAGCAGTACTTC.

Concerning this clone itself: The same CDR3 is also encoded by other DNA sequences in this sample. The chain's CDR3 is CASSSTGSSYEQYF. The CDR3 DNA is TGTGCCAGCAGTTCGACAGGATCCTCCTACGAGCAGTACTTC. This rearrangement joins TRBV6-6 to TRBJ2-7; a possible D gene is TRBD1 (6 bases). CDR1 is MNHNY, CDR2 SVGAGI, per germline (reference sequence). The CDR3 sequence is 14 residues long. The V end lost 4 bases, the J end lost 0 bases, and 10 bases lay between the germline ends.

The V gene is TRBV10-2, the J gene TRBJ1-1; D may be TRBD1 (6 bases). The V gene's germline CDR1 is WSHSY and CDR2 SAAADI. Trimming removed 4 bases from V and 3 bases from J, with 9 bases in between. CDR3 size: 13 residues. The CDR3 here is CASSARGDTEAFF. CDR3 coding DNA: TGCGCCAGCAGTGCCAGGGGAGACACTGAAGCTTTCTTT.

The V gene is TRBV7-6, the J gene TRBJ2-1, with 13 bases aligning to TRBD2. CDR1 is SGHVS, CDR2 FNYEAQ, per germline. Trimming cost V 1 base and J 10 bases; bases outside gene matches: 7. CDR3 length equals 16 residues. The CDR3: CASSLGTSGSRGEQFF. The DNA for the CDR3 is TGTGCCAGCAGCTTAGGGACTAGCGGGAGTAGGGGAGAGCAGTTCTTC.

The V gene is TRBV5-8, the J gene TRBJ1-1; D perhaps matches TRBD1 (5 bases). V lost 0 bases to trimming and J lost 5 bases, with 17 bases between them. The CDR3 totals 16 residues. The germline gives CDR1 SGHTS, CDR2 YDEGEE. The CDR3 sequence is CASSLVRGLVRTEAFF. The CDR3, as DNA: TGTGCCAGCAGCTTGGTCCGGGGACTTGTTCGGACTGAAGCTTTCTTT.

This chain connects TRBV27 to TRBJ2-1; 15 bases line up with TRBD2. The CDR3 has 20 residues. Germline V gene lookup returns CDR1 MNHEY and CDR2 SMNVEV (reference sequence). Trimming removed 5 bases from V and 7 bases from J; junction bases left unmatched: 18. CDR3 protein: CASSPSYPTGLAGGANEQFF. CDR3 DNA sequence: TGTGCCAGCAGTCCCTCTTACCCGACCGGACTAGCGGGAGGGGCTAATGAGCAGTTCTTC.

This sequence joins TRBV11-2 and TRBJ2-7; 8 bases align to TRBD1. The CDR3 sequence is 14 residues long. V shed 4 bases, J shed 0 bases, and the junction held 2 bases outside the gene matches. The germline V gene encodes CDR1 SGHAT and CDR2 FQNNGV. CDR3 DNA: TGTGCCAGCAGCTCGGGACAGGCCTCCTACGAGCAGTACTTC. Translating it yields CASSSGQASYEQYF. The full variable domain, completed using reference TRBV11-2 and TRBJ2-7, is EAGVAQSPRYKIIEKRQSVAFWCNPISGHATLYWYQQILGQGPKLLIQFQNNGVVDDSQLPKDRFSAERLKGVDSTLKIQPAKLEDSAVYLCASSSGQASYEQYFGPGTRLTVT.

The genes are TRBV24-1 and TRBJ2-1; TRBD2 matches 11 bases. The CDR3 has 19 residues. V shed 2 bases and J 0 bases; nucleotides not matched to a gene: 8. CDR1 and CDR2 (germline): KGHDR, SFDVKD. The CDR3 spells CATSDSPGLAGFSYNEQFF. In DNA, the CDR3 is TGTGCCACCAGTGATTCCCCCGGACTAGCGGGCTTCTCCTACAATGAGCAGTTCTTC.

The chain links TRBV5-4 to TRBJ2-7; 7 bases align to TRBD1. This CDR3 contains 14 residues. Germline V CDR1 and CDR2: SGHNT, YYREEE (reference sequence). With V trimmed by 8 bases and J by 0 bases, 8 bases remained unmatched. DNA of the CDR3: TGTGCCAGTAAAATGGGGGACAGCTCCTACGAGCAGTACTTC. Translating gives CASKMGDSSYEQYF. Supplemented by reference TRBV5-4 and TRBJ2-7, the full variable domain reads ETGVTQSPTHLIKTRGQQVTLRCSSQSGHNTVSWYQQALGQGPQFIFQYYREEENGRGNFPPRFSGLQFPNYSSELNVNALELDDSALYLCASKMGDSSYEQYFGPGTRLTVT.

This chain joins TRBV5-4 and TRBJ2-5; D may be TRBD1 (5 bases). CDR1 SGHNT and CDR2 YYREEE come from the germline V gene (reference sequence). The CDR3 runs to 16 residues. The V gene lost 2 bases and the J gene lost 2 bases, with 16 bases spanning the gap. The CDR3 DNA follows: TGTGCCAGCAGCTTAGGGGCCCTCCTAATTCAAGAGACCCAGTACTTC. Amino acids: CASSLGALLIQETQYF.

CDR3 loop: CASSSGQAFMNTEAFF. Here the CDR3 DNA reads TGCGCCAGCAGCTCCGGACAGGCATTCATGAACACTGAAGCTTTCTTT. The V gene is TRBV5-1, the J gene TRBJ1-1; 7 positions match TRBD1. The germline V gene encodes CDR1 SGHRS and CDR2 YFSETQ. CDR3 length equals 16 residues. Trimming cost V 3 bases and J 0 bases; bases outside gene matches: 8.

The chain links TRBV15 to TRBJ2-3; 7 bases agree with TRBD2. V lost 0 bases, J lost 2 bases, and 8 bases stayed unmatched. Germline values: CDR1 LNHNV, CDR2 YYDKDF (reference sequence). There are 17 residues in the CDR3. Written as DNA, the CDR3 is TGTGCCACCAGCAGAGAGCAAGGCGGGAGCCCCACAGATACGCAGTATTTT. Translating it yields CATSREQGGSPTDTQYF.

This chain joins TRBV29-1 and TRBJ1-1; D is perhaps TRBD1 (5 bases). Trimming took off 4 bases at V and 3 bases at J, with 15 bases between the two ends. In germline, CDR1 is SQVTM, CDR2 ANQGSEA. This CDR3 contains 14 residues. The CDR3 is CSVGGREIDTEAFF. CDR3 in DNA: TGCAGCGTTGGGGGCAGGGAAATCGACACTGAAGCTTTCTTT. Looking up the rest from reference TRBV29-1 and TRBJ1-1 gives the full variable domain: SAVISQKPSRDICQRGTSLTIQCQVDSQVTMMFWYRQQPGQSLTLIATANQGSEATYESGFVIDKFPISRPNLTFSTLTVSNMSPEDSSIYLCSVGGREIDTEAFFGQGTRLTVV.

This clone is a singleton in its sample. The chain recombines TRBV28 with TRBJ1-3; TRBD1 might be the D (5 bases). Trimming removed 3 bases at V and 0 bases at J, with 12 bases between. CDR3 size: 16 residues. CDR1 is MDHEN and CDR2 is SYDVKM in the germline V gene. The CDR3 spells CASSFYQGSSGNTIYF. CDR3 coding DNA: TGTGCCAGCAGTTTCTACCAGGGAAGCTCTGGAAACACCATATATTTT.

The chain is built from TRBV5-4 and TRBJ2-1; the match to TRBD2 covers 7 bases. Germline CDR1 SGHNT, CDR2 YYREEE (reference sequence). With 5 bases clipped from V and 4 bases from J, the junction kept 9 bases outside the gene matches. The CDR3 contains 15 residues. The CDR3 spells CASRQAGTIYNEQFF. The CDR3 DNA is TGTGCCAGCAGACAAGCGGGGACCATATACAATGAGCAGTTCTTC.